Below, 26 T cell receptor beta chains from the same sample are listed, as sequenced in a study of T cell repertoires in cytomegalovirus infection. TCRdb reprocessed the reads via MiXCR and lists one record per CDR3 protein. Of approximately 1,000,000 distinct CDR3 sequences in the sample, approximately 32% were seen once. No antigens are known for them. The sequencing used cultured CD8+ T cells from PBMCs, collected from culture after CMV antigen stimulation. The receptors here all came from a human donor in good health (CMV status not recorded). Some clones in this sample may be carry-over from other donors' samples.

The chain couples TRBV25-1 to TRBJ2-3; D perhaps matches TRBD1 (6 bases). Trimming cost V 5 bases and J 2 bases, with 20 bases left between them. This CDR3 is 17 amino acids long. Germline loops: CDR1 MGHDK, CDR2 SYGVNS. The CDR3 loop reads CASSPAPLTGLTDTQYF. The CDR3 DNA follows: TGTGCCAGCAGTCCCGCCCCACTCACAGGGCTCACAGATACGCAGTATTTT. The entire variable domain, with the rest obtained from reference TRBV25-1 and TRBJ2-3, is as follows: EADIYQTPRYLVIGTGKKITLECSQTMGHDKMYWYQQDPGMELHLIHYSYGVNSTEKGDLSSESTVSRIRTEHFPLTLESARPSHTSQYLCASSPAPLTGLTDTQYFGPGTRLTVL.

J is TRBJ1-5 and V is TRBV4-1; 8 nucleotides agree with TRBD1. The length of the CDR3 is 16 residues. Trimming at V came to 0 bases and at J to 5 bases, leaving 6 bases not matched to a gene. Per germline, CDR1 MGHRA and CDR2 YSYEKL. The CDR3 protein is CASSQELFRGHQPQHF. In DNA, the CDR3 is TGCGCCAGCAGCCAAGAATTGTTCAGGGGGCATCAGCCCCAGCATTTT.

This chain uses TRBV10-3 with TRBJ2-2, with D possibly being TRBD2 (5 bases). V lost 10 bases, J lost 0 bases, and 24 bases lay in between. The germline V gene has CDR1 ENHRY and CDR2 SYGVKD. CDR3 length: 18 residues. This CDR3 reads CATRGSVSDSANTGELFF. The CDR3, as DNA: TGTGCCACCCGCGGGTCGGTCAGCGACTCCGCGAACACCGGGGAGCTGTTTTTT.

This clonotype was found a few times. The CDR3 loop reads CASRLEGTGELFF. CDR3 nucleotides: TGTGCCAGCAGACTAGAGGGCACCGGGGAGCTGTTTTTT. The rearrangement uses TRBV12-3 or TRBV12-4 and TRBJ2-2; D may be TRBD2 (5 bases). The CDR3 loop spans 13 amino acids. The ends were cut back, 6 bases at V and 4 bases at J, with 9 bases in the middle.

This clonotype appeared many times. The J gene is TRBJ2-3, the V gene TRBV4-1; D is possibly TRBD2 (5 bases). V was shortened by 0 bases and J by 0 bases, with 16 bases between the two germline ends. The CDR3 consists of 18 residues. Germline-derived CDR1 and CDR2 are MGHRA and YSYEKL. The CDR3 region is CASSQDVERGPSTDTQYF. The CDR3 DNA sequence: TGCGCCAGCAGCCAAGATGTTGAACGCGGGCCTAGCACAGATACGCAGTATTTT.

J is TRBJ2-1 and V is TRBV3-1; D tentatively reads TRBD1 or TRBD2 (5 bases each). Germline-derived CDR1 and CDR2 are LGHDT and YNNKEL (reference sequence). The CDR3 spans 13 residues. Trimming took 1 base from V and 8 from J, leaving 9 bases between them. The CDR3 bases are TGTGCCAGCAGCCAAGGAGGGACCCATGAGCAGTTCTTC. This translates into CASSQGGTHEQFF.

DNA of the CDR3: TGTGCCAGTAGTATTGTAGGGTTCGCGTTTCGCTCCTATAATTCACCCCTCCACTTT. It translates to CASSIVGFAFRSYNSPLHF. The chain uses TRBV19 and TRBJ1-6; no firm D call. V shed 3 bases and J shed 0 bases, with 18 bases lying between them. The length of the CDR3 is 19 residues. Germline CDR1 reads LNHDA; CDR2 reads SQIVND (reference sequence).

The chain has TRBV5-1 and TRBJ2-5; D is perhaps TRBD2 (5 bases). The CDR3 covers 15 residues. In germline, CDR1 is SGHRS, CDR2 YFSETQ. V lost 5 bases to trimming and J lost 3 bases, with 17 bases between them. CDR3 loop: CASRESSLREETQYF. The CDR3, as DNA: TGCGCCAGCAGGGAATCTAGCTTGAGGGAAGAGACCCAGTACTTC.

This chain uses TRBV7-3 with TRBJ2-2, with 9 nucleotides matching TRBD1. The CDR3 extends over 15 amino acids. In germline, CDR1 is SGHTA, CDR2 FQGTGA. Germline trimming cut 3 bases from V and 7 bases from J; bases unmatched to any gene: 6. CDR3 DNA: TGTGCCAGCAGCTTTACAGGGGGCACGGGCGGGGAGCTGTTTTTT. Translation: CASSFTGGTGGELFF.

This clonotype was observed a few times. The CDR3 nucleotides are TGTGCCAGCAGTACTAATCCGTTCTCCTACGAGCAGTACTTC. Translating gives CASSTNPFSYEQYF. The V call is TRBV6-1, the J call TRBJ2-7, with D uncertain. V lost 5 bases and J 0 bases, leaving 11 bases between the germline ends. The CDR3 runs to 14 residues. The germline V gene has CDR1 MNHNS and CDR2 SASEGT.

The CDR3 nucleotides read TGTGCCAGCAGTGCGGACAGGGTGTTAAACGAGCAGTTCTTC. Protein sequence: CASSADRVLNEQFF. This chain joins TRBV6-1 and TRBJ2-1; 8 bases fit TRBD1. Germline assignment: CDR1 MNHNS and CDR2 SASEGT. V lost 4 bases, J lost 10 bases, and 9 bases stayed unmatched. The CDR3 is 14 amino acids.

V gene TRBV27 combines with J gene TRBJ2-2; TRBD1 or TRBD2 may be the D gene (5 bases each). V was clipped by 6 bases and J by 2 bases, with 16 bases between them. This CDR3 has 16 amino acids. Germline loops: CDR1 MNHEY, CDR2 SMNVEV (reference sequence). CDR3 in amino acids: CASSTPGTQNTGELFF. In DNA, the CDR3 is TGTGCCAGCAGCACACCCGGGACCCAAAACACCGGGGAGCTGTTTTTT.

The CDR3 spells CASSFGTLTDTQYF. Here the CDR3 DNA reads TGTGCCAGCAGTTTTGGGACGCTCACAGATACGCAGTATTTT. J is TRBJ2-3 and V is TRBV12-3 or TRBV12-4; either TRBD1 or TRBD2 may fit D (5 bases each). V lost 3 bases to trimming and J lost 2 bases, with 9 bases between them. The CDR3 is made up of 14 amino acids.

This clonotype was seen a handful of times. V is TRBV6-5 and J is TRBJ1-6; a weak D match, TRBD1 (6 bases). Germline CDR1 and CDR2: MNHEY and SVGAGI. The CDR3 is 15 amino acids. V was clipped by 7 bases and J by 11 bases, with 21 bases between them. CDR3 DNA sequence: TGTGCCAGCAAGGCTCCGGACAGCTTATGGGCACCCCTCCACTTT. Translated, it gives CASKAPDSLWAPLHF.

The chain is built from TRBV2 and TRBJ2-7, with TRBD1 identical over 9 bases. Trimming took 5 bases from V and 5 from J; bases not matched to a gene: 4. This CDR3 spans 13 amino acids. Germline CDR1 and CDR2: SNHLY and FYNNEI. CDR3 region: CASSPRDRDEQYF. The CDR3 bases are TGTGCCAGCAGTCCCCGGGACAGGGACGAGCAGTACTTC. Combining the CDR3 with reference TRBV2 and TRBJ2-7 gives the whole variable domain EPEVTQTPSHQVTQMGQEVILRCVPISNHLYFYWYRQILGQKVEFLVSFYNNEISEKSEIFDDQFSVERPDGSNFTLKIRSTKLEDSAMYFCASSPRDRDEQYFGPGTRLTVT.

There are many counts of this clonotype. This rearrangement joins TRBV7-2 to TRBJ2-6; D is undetermined. Germline V CDR1 and CDR2: SGHTA, FQGNSA. The V gene lost 4 bases and the J gene lost 6 bases, with 10 bases spanning the gap. This CDR3 has 14 amino acids. DNA of the CDR3: TGTGCCAGCAGCTCGCTCCTAGAGGCCAACGTCCTGACTTTC. As protein: CASSSLLEANVLTF.

This clonotype was recorded a few times. V is TRBV27 and J is TRBJ1-1, with D hard to call. CDR3 length: 15 residues. The V gene lost 2 bases and the J gene lost 1 base, with 11 bases spanning the gap. Germline V gene sequence: CDR1 MNHEY, CDR2 SMNVEV (reference sequence). CDR3 residues: CASSLRGDSNTEAFF. The CDR3 coding sequence is TGTGCCAGCAGTTTACGGGGAGATTCGAACACTGAAGCTTTCTTT.

The CDR3 reads CASSLEGAKEKLFF. CDR3 nucleotide sequence: TGTGCCAGCAGCTTGGAGGGGGCGAAGGAAAAACTGTTTTTT. The V gene is TRBV7-6, the J gene TRBJ1-4; 7 nucleotides align to TRBD1. The trim removed 3 bases at V and 8 bases at J, leaving 6 bases unmatched. Germline lookup yields CDR1 SGHVS and CDR2 FNYEAQ. CDR3 length: 14 residues.

V gene TRBV29-1 combines with J gene TRBJ2-6; no clear D. The V gene's germline CDR1 is SQVTM and CDR2 ANQGSEA. V lost 4 bases to trimming and J lost 2 bases, with 12 bases between them. The CDR3 runs to 15 residues. The CDR3 spells CSVAGGDPGANVLTF. DNA for the CDR3: TGCAGCGTTGCTGGCGGTGACCCTGGGGCCAACGTCCTGACTTTC.

A few counts support this clonotype. The chain has TRBV20-1 and TRBJ2-7, with D unclear. This CDR3 contains 11 residues. V was shortened by 0 bases and J by 6 bases, with 6 bases between the two germline ends. Germline-derived CDR1 and CDR2 are DFQATT and SNEGSKA (reference sequence). CDR3 coding DNA: TGCAGTGCTAGAGATTACCTCGAGCAGTACTTC. Translated, it gives CSARDYLEQYF.

The chain has TRBV27 and TRBJ2-1, with D possibly called TRBD1 or TRBD2 (5 bases each). The length of the CDR3 is 15 residues. V lost 6 bases to trimming and J lost 3 bases, with 15 bases between them. In germline, CDR1 is MNHEY, CDR2 SMNVEV (reference sequence). Written as DNA, the CDR3 is TGTGCCAGCAGGCCCATTGGGACGGGCTACAATGAGCAGTTCTTC. This gives the protein CASRPIGTGYNEQFF.

There are many counts of this clonotype. V is TRBV28 and J is TRBJ1-5; unclear D gene. Germline V gene data show CDR1 as MDHEN and CDR2 as SYDVKM. This CDR3 is built from 15 residues. Deletions cut 1 base from V and 3 bases from J, with 10 bases between. In DNA, the CDR3 is TGTGCCAGCAGTTTATATCGAGGGTACAATCAGCCCCAGCATTTT. Amino acids: CASSLYRGYNQPQHF.

The sample holds a few counts of this clonotype. This chain uses TRBV4-1 with TRBJ2-2; the match to TRBD1 covers 7 bases. Germline V CDR1 and CDR2: MGHRA, YSYEKL. This CDR3 has 14 amino acids. V lost 8 bases to trimming and J lost 5 bases; unmatched junction nucleotides: 8. CDR3 residues: CASGGPDRTGELFF. CDR3 DNA sequence: TGCGCCAGCGGGGGACCGGACAGGACCGGGGAGCTGTTTTTT.

This clonotype appeared a few times. The chain joins TRBV28 to TRBJ1-1; D is perhaps TRBD1 (5 bases). V was cut by 7 bases and J by 11 bases, with 20 bases left in between. CDR3 size: 13 residues. Germline CDR1 reads MDHEN; CDR2 reads SYDVKM. The CDR3 loop is CASTQLRAREAFF. The DNA of the CDR3 is TGTGCCAGCACCCAATTAAGGGCCAGGGAGGCTTTCTTT.

V usage is TRBV19 and J usage is TRBJ1-1, with a weak D call TRBD1 (6 bases). This CDR3 comprises 13 residues. V lost 2 bases and J lost 11, with 15 bases in between. Germline V gene data show CDR1 as LNHDA and CDR2 as SQIVND (reference sequence). CDR3 sequence (DNA): TGTGCCAGTAGTATATGGACAGATCCTAGCGCTTTCTTT. Translating it yields CASSIWTDPSAFF.

This clonotype appeared a few times. This chain joins TRBV25-1 and TRBJ1-6, with D uncertain. Trimming cost V 6 bases and J 3 bases, with 9 bases left between them. Germline V gene sequence: CDR1 MGHDK, CDR2 SYGVNS. This CDR3 comprises 14 residues. The CDR3 DNA is TGTGCCAGCAGGGACGGATACTATAATTCACCCCTCCACTTT. The encoded protein is CASRDGYYNSPLHF.